A selection of T cell receptor beta chains follows, all from one sample in a study of immune evolution from preneoplasia to lung adenocarcinoma. Some clones are missing from TCRdb's copy, which holds only in-frame ones; the method was immunoSEQ multiplex PCR. The data hold 10,000 or so clones, with around 82% observed a single time. The sequenced sample was FFPE minimally invasive lung adenocarcinoma tissue. Receptors were obtained from a person aged 65 to 85 with lung adenocarcinoma. Each CDR3 is given with its conserved first and last residue. D genes are given only for firm matches.

TRBV7-2 | . | CASSPGIPPFFTF
TRBV4-1 | . | CASSQVPPPGQAHGYTF
TRBV2 | TRBD2 | CASKTTSGRSNEQFF
TRBV13 | . | CASSLARISIPTGELFF
TRBV6-5 | . | CASNPGSGEQYF
TRBV19 | . | CASSLGQETQYF
TRBV4-2 | . | CASSQGSHNSPLHF
TRBV2 | . | CATGEGELFF
TRBV5-1 | . | CASSLAGTDTQYF
TRBV30 | TRBD1 | CAWSAGKTGSLSSPLHF
TRBV5-1 | . | CASSPTTGTGKETQYF
TRBV6-1 | TRBD1 | CASSPTGTGGDEQYF
TRBV12-5 | TRBD1 | CASGPGTALRNEQFF
TRBV2 | . | CASRDQGYGYTF
TRBV10-3 | TRBD1 | CAISTDRDSNQPQHF
TRBV19 | TRBD1 | CASSGRQGDQPQHF
TRBV5-1 | . | CASSLASEFEQYF
TRBV7-7 | TRBD2 | CASSLDPGLAGVAEQFF
TRBV29-1 | . | CSVAKGVGTDTQYF
TRBV11-3 | . | CASSLRPSYEQYF
TRBV11-2 | TRBD1 | CASSLNRGSYNEQFF
TRBV4-1 | TRBD1 | CASSSGTVSQSTQYF
TRBV18 | . | CASSPKVGSSYEQYF
TRBV7-8 | . | CASSLRTLGTGELFF
TRBV11-2 | TRBD1 | CASARDRGVGANVLTF